Following are 26 T cell receptor beta chains from one sample sequenced in a study of blood T cells in healthy people across ages. The second PCR ran about 6 to 12 cycles with a sample-barcoded 5' primer and J-beta primers. One entry per CDR3 protein results from TCRdb running MiXCR on the 5' RACE reads. The repertoire holds about 760,000 distinct CDR3 sequences, with roughly 25% as singletons. This sample also belongs to another study, concerning T cells of mothers and their children.

The sample was blood. The receptor source for this set is a boy younger than 18 in good health.

The V gene is TRBV20-1, the J gene TRBJ2-3, with 11 positions matching TRBD1. The CDR3 contains 16 residues. After removal of 0 bases from V and 4 bases from J, the junction contained 6 bases not matched to a gene. Germline assignment: CDR1 DFQATT and CDR2 SNEGSKA (reference sequence). CDR3 in DNA: TGCAGTGCTAGAGATTACACGGGACAGGGGGCAGATACGCAGTATTTT. Its translation: CSARDYTGQGADTQYF.

The chain uses TRBV4-1 and TRBJ2-5, with D unresolved. The J call may not be correct, given that the DNA end is closer to TRBJ2-7. Germline V gene sequence: CDR1 MGHRA, CDR2 YSYEKL. This CDR3 comprises 14 residues. CDR3 in DNA: TGCGCCAGCAGCCAAGAGGCAGACCTCTACGAGCAGTACTTC. It is translated as CASSQEADLYEQYF.

The V and J genes are TRBV6-6 and TRBJ2-5; D is possibly TRBD2 (5 bases). V was shortened by 4 bases and J by 6 bases, with 6 bases between the two germline ends. The CDR3 extends over 11 amino acids. Germline-derived CDR1 and CDR2 are MNHNY and SVGAGI (reference sequence). CDR3 amino acids: CASSSGKTQYF. The CDR3 DNA follows: TGTGCCAGCAGTTCGGGAAAGACCCAGTACTTC.

A few counts support this clonotype. The CDR3 loop reads CATSRGEYLSGGYTF. For the CDR3, the DNA is TGTGCCACCAGCAGAGGTGAATACCTAAGTGGTGGCTACACCTTC. The chain employs TRBV15 and TRBJ1-2; D gene ambiguous. The CDR3 sequence is 15 residues long. The germline CDR1 and CDR2 sequences are LNHNV and YYDKDF (reference sequence). V was pared by 1 base and J by 7 bases, with 16 bases between.

At least ten counts were recorded for this clonotype. The V call is TRBV19, the J call TRBJ2-1; perhaps TRBD1 as D (6 bases). V was cut by 9 bases and J by 4 bases, with 13 bases left in between. Looked up from germline, CDR1 is LNHDA and CDR2 is SQIVND (reference sequence). The CDR3 is 13 residues long. CDR3: CASSRGQYNEQFF. The CDR3 DNA reads TGTGCCAGCAGTCGGGGACAATACAATGAGCAGTTCTTC.

This chain connects TRBV4-1 to TRBJ2-7; tentatively, D is TRBD2 (5 bases). The V and J ends lost 4 bases and 1 base respectively, with 14 bases between them. Germline CDR1 and CDR2: MGHRA and YSYEKL. The CDR3 is 15 residues long. For the CDR3, the DNA is TGCGCCAGCAGCCCGCTCCCTAGCTTTTCCTACGAGCAGTACTTC. Protein: CASSPLPSFSYEQYF.

CDR3 in DNA: TGTGCCAGCAGTGAGAACAGGGGCAATCAGCCCCAGCATTTT. This translates into CASSENRGNQPQHF. J is TRBJ1-5 and V is TRBV2; weak D call: TRBD1 (6 bases). CDR1 and CDR2 from the germline V gene are SNHLY and FYNNEI. The CDR3 runs to 14 residues. The V gene lost 3 bases and the J gene lost 2 bases, with 8 bases spanning the gap. The variable domain in full, completed from reference TRBV2 and TRBJ1-5, reads EPEVTQTPSHQVTQMGQEVILRCVPISNHLYFYWYRQILGQKVEFLVSFYNNEISEKSEIFDDQFSVERPDGSNFTLKIRSTKLEDSAMYFCASSENRGNQPQHFGDGTRLSIL.

J is TRBJ2-1 and V is TRBV20-1; TRBD2 aligns across 12 bases. Germline CDR1 DFQATT, CDR2 SNEGSKA (reference sequence). Trimming removed 1 base from V and 3 bases from J; junction bases left unmatched: 1. There are 15 residues in the CDR3. Here the CDR3 DNA reads TGCAGTGCTAGAGCACTAGCGGGGGGCTACAATGAGCAGTTCTTC. This encodes CSARALAGGYNEQFF.

The chain couples TRBV5-1 to TRBJ2-3, with 10 bases lining up with TRBD2. V was pared by 1 base and J by 3 bases, with 8 bases of the junction left unmatched. CDR1 and CDR2 (germline): SGHRS, YFSETQ. The CDR3 covers 17 residues. In nucleotides, the CDR3 is TGCGCCAGCAGCTTGAGGCCTAGCGGGAGTGAGACAGATACGCAGTATTTT. Encoded protein: CASSLRPSGSETDTQYF.

This clonotype was detected ten times or more. The chain links TRBV18 to TRBJ2-7, with 8 bases lining up with TRBD1. The germline CDR1 and CDR2 sequences are KGHSH and LQKENI. The length of the CDR3 is 13 residues. Unmatched junction bases numbered 5, after V lost 8 bases and J lost 2 bases. The CDR3 loop is CASSPQGAYEQYF. The CDR3 DNA is TGTGCCAGCAGTCCACAGGGGGCCTACGAGCAGTACTTC. Variable domain in full (rest from reference TRBV18 and TRBJ2-7): NAGVMQNPRHLVRRRGQEARLRCSPMKGHSHVYWYRQLPEEGLKFMVYLQKENIIDESGMPKERFSAEFPKEGPSILRIQQVVRGDSAAYFCASSPQGAYEQYFGPGTRLTVT.

The chain joins TRBV20-1 to TRBJ2-3, with 7 positions matching TRBD1. After removal of 3 bases from V and 6 bases from J, the junction contained 9 bases not matched to a gene. Looked up from germline, CDR1 is DFQATT and CDR2 is SNEGSKA (reference sequence). The CDR3 is 14 residues long. The CDR3: CSASLTGSEDTQYF. The CDR3 region has the DNA TGCAGTGCTAGCCTGACAGGGAGTGAGGATACGCAGTATTTT.

Only a few counts were recorded for this clonotype. This CDR3 is CASSLLRSGLGSYNEQFF. In nucleotides, the CDR3 is TGTGCCAGCAGCTTATTGCGCAGTGGCTTAGGGTCCTACAATGAGCAGTTCTTC. The rearrangement joins TRBV7-9 to TRBJ2-1; D call uncertain. V lost 2 bases to trimming and J lost 1 base, with 18 bases between them. CDR1 and CDR2 from the germline V gene are SEHNR and FQNEAQ (reference sequence). The CDR3 runs to 18 residues.

The rearrangement links TRBV28 to TRBJ1-4; no firm D call. The length of the CDR3 is 17 residues. Trimming cost V 0 bases and J 5 bases, with 16 bases left between them. The V gene's germline CDR1 is MDHEN and CDR2 SYDVKM. The CDR3 region has the DNA TGTGCCAGCAGTTTATGGGGAACCTCGGCCGTAAATGAAAAACTGTTTTTT. Protein sequence: CASSLWGTSAVNEKLFF.

This clonotype was detected only a few times. J is TRBJ2-3 and V is TRBV20-1; TRBD1 matches 7 bases. After removal of 4 bases from V and 2 bases from J, the junction contained 6 bases not matched to a gene. The CDR3 has 14 residues. Germline lookup yields CDR1 DFQATT and CDR2 SNEGSKA (reference sequence). This CDR3 reads CSAIDREFTDTQYF. CDR3 in DNA: TGCAGTGCTATAGACAGGGAGTTCACAGATACGCAGTATTTT.

In its sample, this clonotype was seen a few times. The chain has TRBV9 and TRBJ1-1; D may be TRBD1 (6 bases). Trimming stripped 0 bases from V and 5 bases from J, with 11 bases between. Germline lookup yields CDR1 SGDLS and CDR2 YYNGEE. The CDR3 spans 14 residues. CDR3 in DNA: TGTGCCAGCAGCGTAGGAAAAGGGGGGACTGAAGCTTTCTTT. Amino acids: CASSVGKGGTEAFF.

This clonotype occurred many times. This chain joins TRBV3-1 and TRBJ2-7; D is unclear. This CDR3 contains 13 residues. Germline V gene lookup returns CDR1 LGHDT and CDR2 YNNKEL (reference sequence). V lost 0 bases, J lost 6 bases, and 9 bases lay in between. CDR3 region: CASSQDRPGEQYF. Written as DNA, the CDR3 is TGTGCCAGCAGCCAAGACCGACCCGGCGAGCAGTACTTC.

The J gene is TRBJ1-1, the V gene TRBV29-1; no clear D. CDR3 length equals 11 residues. The V gene's germline CDR1 is SQVTM and CDR2 ANQGSEA. V lost 7 bases to trimming and J lost 0 bases, with 6 bases between them. CDR3 protein: CSGLMNTEAFF. Written as DNA, the CDR3 is TGCAGCGGTCTGATGAACACTGAAGCTTTCTTT. Full variable domain (missing parts from reference TRBV29-1 and TRBJ1-1): SAVISQKPSRDICQRGTSLTIQCQVDSQVTMMFWYRQQPGQSLTLIATANQGSEATYESGFVIDKFPISRPNLTFSTLTVSNMSPEDSSIYLCSGLMNTEAFFGQGTRLTVV.

The sample holds one count of this clonotype. CDR3 nucleotide sequence: TGTGCCAGCAGCCGGACAGGGGGCCAGGAAAAACTGTTTTTT. Translated, it gives CASSRTGGQEKLFF. The chain links TRBV27 to TRBJ1-4; 11 bases are shared with TRBD1. CDR3 length equals 14 residues. The V gene end was trimmed by 6 bases and the J gene end by 8 bases; junction bases not matched to a gene: 5. Germline CDR1 MNHEY, CDR2 SMNVEV (reference sequence).

The rearrangement joins TRBV7-9 to TRBJ1-2; D gene ambiguous. Germline V CDR1 and CDR2: SEHNR, FQNEAQ (reference sequence). This CDR3 contains 13 residues. Between the trimmed V and J ends, which lost 1 base and 6 bases, there was a span of 9 bases. The CDR3 bases are TGTGCCAGCAGCTTAGAAGGGCTCGATGGCTACACCTTC. Protein sequence: CASSLEGLDGYTF.

The rearrangement uses TRBV4-1 and TRBJ2-5; 10 nucleotides match TRBD2. The better agreement between TRBJ2-7 and the DNA end casts doubt on the J call. CDR1 is MGHRA and CDR2 is YSYEKL in the germline V gene. This CDR3 is built from 16 residues. The CDR3 sequence is CASSRASSGSTYEQYF. CDR3 coding DNA: TGCGCCAGCAGCCGAGCTTCTAGCGGGAGTACCTACGAGCAGTACTTC.

The chain joins TRBV6-5 to TRBJ2-1; tentative D call: TRBD1 (6 bases). The CDR3 length is 12 residues. The germline V gene encodes CDR1 MNHEY and CDR2 SVGAGI. V shed 6 bases and J shed 8 bases, with 11 bases lying between them. For the CDR3, the DNA is TGTGCCAGCAGCCCCAGGGGCCATGAGCAGTTCTTC. It specifies CASSPRGHEQFF.

The V gene is TRBV29-1, the J gene TRBJ2-5, with 7 positions matching TRBD2. With the DNA end fitting TRBJ2-7 better, the J assignment may be wrong. The germline gives CDR1 SQVTM, CDR2 ANQGSEA. There are 17 residues in the CDR3. The CDR3 DNA is TGCAGCGTAAGAAACCAGGTCCCGCTGGGCGGGAGATACGAGCAGTACTTC. This gives the protein CSVRNQVPLGGRYEQYF.

The chain has TRBV6-1 and TRBJ1-5, with D possibly matching TRBD1 (6 bases). CDR1 is MNHNS, CDR2 SASEGT, per germline. The length of the CDR3 is 14 residues. Trimming cost V 4 bases and J 7 bases, with 14 bases left between them. The CDR3 bases are TGTGCCAGCAGTGCCCACAGGGAGGGGCAGCCCCAGCATTTT. It translates to CASSAHREGQPQHF.

The genes are TRBV29-1 and TRBJ1-5, with D possibly matching TRBD1 (6 bases). Germline lookup yields CDR1 SQVTM and CDR2 ANQGSEA. Trimming removed 6 bases from V and 4 bases from J, with 16 bases in between. The CDR3 contains 14 residues. The CDR3 sequence: CSVKYRDPNQPQHF. DNA for the CDR3: TGCAGCGTGAAATACAGGGACCCTAATCAGCCCCAGCATTTT. The full variable domain, its missing parts supplied by reference TRBV29-1 and TRBJ1-5, is SAVISQKPSRDICQRGTSLTIQCQVDSQVTMMFWYRQQPGQSLTLIATANQGSEATYESGFVIDKFPISRPNLTFSTLTVSNMSPEDSSIYLCSVKYRDPNQPQHFGDGTRLSIL.

This sequence joins TRBV13 and TRBJ2-5; D unclear. The CDR3 totals 14 residues. V shed 0 bases and J shed 4 bases, with 9 bases lying between them. Per germline, CDR1 PRHDT and CDR2 FYEKMQ (reference sequence). CDR3 sequence: CASSLGRSGETQYF. CDR3 in DNA: TGTGCCAGCAGCTTAGGCAGGAGTGGAGAGACCCAGTACTTC.

The chain links TRBV13 to TRBJ2-7; maybe TRBD2 (6 bases). Between the trimmed V and J ends, which lost 5 bases and 0 bases, there was a span of 17 bases. The CDR3 extends over 16 amino acids. The germline V gene encodes CDR1 PRHDT and CDR2 FYEKMQ (reference sequence). The chain's CDR3 is CASSARWGGNSYEQYF. In nucleotides, the CDR3 is TGTGCCAGCAGCGCCCGATGGGGCGGGAACTCCTACGAGCAGTACTTC.